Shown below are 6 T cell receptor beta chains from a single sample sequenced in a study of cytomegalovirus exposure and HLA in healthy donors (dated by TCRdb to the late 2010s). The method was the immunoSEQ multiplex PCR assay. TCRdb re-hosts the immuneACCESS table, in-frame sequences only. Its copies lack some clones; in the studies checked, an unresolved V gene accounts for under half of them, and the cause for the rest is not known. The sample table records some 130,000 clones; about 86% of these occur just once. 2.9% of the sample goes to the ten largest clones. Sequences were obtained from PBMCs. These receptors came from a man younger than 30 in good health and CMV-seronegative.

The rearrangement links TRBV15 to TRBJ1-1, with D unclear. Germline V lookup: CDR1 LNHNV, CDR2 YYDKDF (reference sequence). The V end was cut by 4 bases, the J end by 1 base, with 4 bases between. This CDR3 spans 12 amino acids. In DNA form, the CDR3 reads TGTGCCACCAGCACCCGGAACACTGAAGCTTTCTTT. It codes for CATSTRNTEAFF.

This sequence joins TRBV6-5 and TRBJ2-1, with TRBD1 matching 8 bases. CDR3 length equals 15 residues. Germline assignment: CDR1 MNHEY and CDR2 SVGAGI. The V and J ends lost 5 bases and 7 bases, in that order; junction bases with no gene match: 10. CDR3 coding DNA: TGTGCCAGCAGTCCACTCGGACAGGGAGAAAATGAGCAGTTCTTC. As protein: CASSPLGQGENEQFF.

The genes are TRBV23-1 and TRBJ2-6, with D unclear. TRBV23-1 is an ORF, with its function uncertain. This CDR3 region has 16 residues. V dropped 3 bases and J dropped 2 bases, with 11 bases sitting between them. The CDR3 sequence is CASSHPSMPGANVLTF. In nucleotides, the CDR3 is TGCGCCAGCAGTCACCCGAGCATGCCTGGGGCCAACGTCCTGACTTTC.

In nucleotides, the CDR3 is TGTGCCAGCAGTCGTCTAGAGGGTAGCAATGAGCAGTTCTTC. Its protein is CASSRLEGSNEQFF. The chain joins TRBV6-8 to TRBJ2-1, with a possible D match to TRBD2 (5 bases). Germline CDR1 and CDR2: MNHGY and SAAAGT. The CDR3 is 14 residues long. Trimming took off 5 bases at V and 6 bases at J, with 14 bases between the two ends.

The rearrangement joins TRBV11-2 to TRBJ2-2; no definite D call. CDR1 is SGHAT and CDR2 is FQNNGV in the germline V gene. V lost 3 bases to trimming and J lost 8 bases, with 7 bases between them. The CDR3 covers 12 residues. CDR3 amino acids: CASSLMRGELFF. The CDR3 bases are TGTGCCAGCAGCTTGATGAGGGGGGAGCTGTTTTTT.

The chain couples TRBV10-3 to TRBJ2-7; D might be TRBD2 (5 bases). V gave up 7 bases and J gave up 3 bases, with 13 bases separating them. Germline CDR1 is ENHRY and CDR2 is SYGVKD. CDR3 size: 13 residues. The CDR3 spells CAITRGESYEQYF. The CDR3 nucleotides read TGTGCCATCACTCGGGGAGAGAGCTACGAGCAGTACTTC.